A single sample gave rise to the 16 T cell receptor beta chains below, sequenced in a study of T cells in Graves' hyperthyroidism and ophthalmopathy (dated by TCRdb to the late 2010s). Library construction relied on multiplex PCR. Instrument used: Illumina HiSeq 2000. The TCR beta CDR3 regions were amplified from RNA transcripts. The TCR CDR3 was subjected to a first round of RT-PCR using the HTBI primer set and the Qiagen OneStep RT-PCR kit. Starting from the raw public reads, TCRdb applied fastp trimming at Q25, assembled clones with MiXCR and retained in-frame beta chains. Every CDR3 protein is listed once, alongside the most common genes and DNA of its rows. The sample yields 550,000 to 850,000 distinct CDR3 sequences; roughly a sixth were counted once. Around 15% of the sample is in the top ten clones. Sequenced: blood. The receptors were sampled from a woman between 45 and 60 years old with Graves' hyperthyroidism that later progressed to Graves' ophthalmopathy.

V and J are TRBV2 and TRBJ1-1; tentative D call: TRBD1 (5 bases). The CDR3 consists of 14 residues. With 7 bases removed from V and 5 bases from J, the gap between germline ends came to 17 bases. Germline values: CDR1 SNHLY, CDR2 FYNNEI. The CDR3 is CASTLRQSWTEAFF. DNA for the CDR3: TGTGCCAGCACCCTTAGACAGAGCTGGACTGAAGCTTTCTTT.

V gene TRBV29-1 combines with J gene TRBJ1-3, with a tentative D call TRBD1 (5 bases). The CDR3 loop spans 13 amino acids. V lost 3 bases and J lost 2, with 8 bases in between. Germline-derived CDR1 and CDR2 are SQVTM and ANQGSEA. CDR3 DNA sequence: TGCAGCGTTGAGGACATCGCTGGAAACACCATATATTTT. Protein: CSVEDIAGNTIYF. Drawing the rest from reference TRBV29-1 and TRBJ1-3, the complete variable domain is SAVISQKPSRDICQRGTSLTIQCQVDSQVTMMFWYRQQPGQSLTLIATANQGSEATYESGFVIDKFPISRPNLTFSTLTVSNMSPEDSSIYLCSVEDIAGNTIYFGEGSWLTVV.

This clonotype was recorded at least ten times. The CDR3, as DNA: TGTGCCAGCTCGCCAAGGACAGTCACAACTAATGAAAAACTGTTTTTT. It encodes CASSPRTVTTNEKLFF. The chain combines TRBV18 with TRBJ1-4; possibly TRBD1 for D (6 bases). The CDR3 consists of 16 residues. V shed 6 bases and J shed 0 bases, with 14 bases lying between them. CDR1 KGHSH and CDR2 LQKENI come from the germline V gene.

This clonotype was seen repeatedly, ten times or more. The chain combines TRBV3-1 with TRBJ2-3, with D perhaps matching TRBD1 (5 bases). The length of the CDR3 is 17 residues. Trimming removed 1 base from V and 2 bases from J, with 16 bases in between. The germline gives CDR1 LGHDT, CDR2 YNNKEL (reference sequence). The CDR3 region is CASSQGSGLPYTDTQYF. In DNA, the CDR3 is TGTGCCAGCAGCCAAGGGTCAGGGCTTCCTTACACAGATACGCAGTATTTT.

The chain uses TRBV15 and TRBJ1-1; 8 nucleotides match TRBD1. V gave up 2 bases and J gave up 7 bases; unmatched junction bases: 12. Looked up from germline, CDR1 is LNHNV and CDR2 is YYDKDF (reference sequence). The CDR3 is 16 amino acids. In DNA, the CDR3 is TGTGCCACCAGCAGAAGCCTGACAGGGGTACAGGGTGAAGCTTTCTTT. This translates into CATSRSLTGVQGEAFF.

This clonotype has at least ten counts. The chain's CDR3 is CASSETGNSNQPQHF. The CDR3 DNA reads TGTGCCAGCAGCGAGACAGGGAATAGCAATCAGCCCCAGCATTTT. The J gene is TRBJ1-5, the V gene TRBV9; 7 bases map to TRBD1. Germline V lookup: CDR1 SGDLS, CDR2 YYNGEE. This CDR3 spans 15 amino acids. Trimming cost V 3 bases and J 0 bases; bases outside gene matches: 3.

This clonotype was found a few times. The chain joins TRBV6-1 to TRBJ2-1; D is possibly TRBD1 or TRBD2 (5 bases each). CDR1 and CDR2 from the germline V gene are MNHNS and SASEGT. This CDR3 spans 13 amino acids. Trimming removed 9 bases from V and 8 bases from J, with 17 bases in between. CDR3 DNA sequence: TGTGCCAGTCGGGGCCTTGGGTATGATGAGCAGTTCTTC. It is translated as CASRGLGYDEQFF.

This clonotype was seen many times. J is TRBJ1-1 and V is TRBV2; D remains unclear. The CDR3 has 14 amino acids. With 0 bases removed from V and 3 bases from J, the gap between germline ends came to 8 bases. CDR1 SNHLY and CDR2 FYNNEI come from the germline V gene. In nucleotides, the CDR3 is TGTGCCAGCAGTGAAGCGCTCTGGGACACTGAAGCTTTCTTT. It specifies CASSEALWDTEAFF. The whole variable domain, remainder taken from reference TRBV2 and TRBJ1-1, is EPEVTQTPSHQVTQMGQEVILRCVPISNHLYFYWYRQILGQKVEFLVSFYNNEISEKSEIFDDQFSVERPDGSNFTLKIRSTKLEDSAMYFCASSEALWDTEAFFGQGTRLTVV.

This clonotype was detected only a few times. V and J are TRBV3-1 and TRBJ1-5, with D possibly being TRBD1 (5 bases). The CDR3 contains 15 residues. Trimming cost V 1 base and J 6 bases, with 13 bases left between them. Germline V gives CDR1 LGHDT, CDR2 YNNKEL (reference sequence). The CDR3 is CASSQGRGVSQPQHF. The CDR3 nucleotides read TGTGCCAGCAGCCAAGGTCGAGGGGTTAGTCAGCCCCAGCATTTT. Full variable domain (remainder filled in from reference TRBV3-1 and TRBJ1-5): DTAVSQTPKYLVTQMGNDKSIKCEQNLGHDTMYWYKQDSKKFLKIMFSYNNKELIINETVPNRFSPKSPDKAHLNLHINSLELGDSAVYFCASSQGRGVSQPQHFGDGTRLSIL.

This clonotype was counted a few times. The J gene is TRBJ1-2, the V gene TRBV15; D uncertain. The V end lost 0 bases, the J end lost 2 bases, and 10 bases lay between the germline ends. CDR3 size: 15 residues. Germline V lookup: CDR1 LNHNV, CDR2 YYDKDF (reference sequence). In DNA, the CDR3 is TGTGCCACCAGCAGAGATCTTGTGGGGAACTATGGCTACACCTTC. This codes for CATSRDLVGNYGYTF.

This clonotype appeared many times. This chain links TRBV7-8 with TRBJ2-3, with D hard to call. Trimming pared 7 bases from V and 2 bases from J, leaving 10 bases between. This CDR3 is 13 amino acids long. CDR1 is SGHVS, CDR2 FQNEAQ, per germline. The CDR3 bases are TGTGCCAGCACCCTCTACAACACAGATACGCAGTATTTT. This encodes CASTLYNTDTQYF.

This clonotype was seen at least ten times. V is TRBV5-6 and J is TRBJ2-7, with a weak D call TRBD1 (6 bases). Germline CDR1 and CDR2: SGHDT and YYEEEE. The CDR3 is made up of 13 amino acids. The V and J ends lost 4 bases and 2 bases respectively, with 10 bases between them. CDR3 DNA sequence: TGTGCCAGCAGCCGACAGGTGGCCTACGAGCAGTACTTC. Translated, it gives CASSRQVAYEQYF. The whole variable domain, filled in from reference TRBV5-6 and TRBJ2-7, reads DAGVTQSPTHLIKTRGQQVTLRCSPKSGHDTVSWYQQALGQGPQFIFQYYEEEERQRGNFPDRFSGHQFPNYSSELNVNALLLGDSALYLCASSRQVAYEQYFGPGTRLTVT.

This clonotype came up a few times. The V and J genes are TRBV5-1 and TRBJ1-5; 9 nucleotides align to TRBD1. Unmatched junction bases numbered 16, after V lost 7 bases and J lost 2 bases. The CDR3 runs to 18 residues. Germline V gives CDR1 SGHRS, CDR2 YFSETQ. The CDR3: CASGDRDRVLVGNQPQHF. In DNA, the CDR3 is TGCGCCAGCGGGGACCGGGACAGGGTGTTAGTTGGCAATCAGCCCCAGCATTTT.

The chain combines TRBV20-1 with TRBJ2-1, with D uncertain. Trimming took off 1 base at V and 15 bases at J, with 19 bases between the two ends. The CDR3 totals 13 residues. Germline lookup yields CDR1 DFQATT and CDR2 SNEGSKA (reference sequence). The CDR3 sequence is CSARVGFPGPAFF. Here the CDR3 DNA reads TGCAGTGCTAGAGTCGGATTTCCGGGCCCAGCGTTCTTC.

The sample holds a few counts of this clonotype. The genes are TRBV7-9 and TRBJ2-3; weak D call: TRBD2 (5 bases). Germline CDR1 is SEHNR and CDR2 is FQNEAQ (reference sequence). The CDR3 is 13 residues long. V lost 9 bases and J lost 0, with 10 bases in between. This CDR3 is CARRAASTDTQYF. DNA of the CDR3: TGTGCCAGGAGGGCAGCTAGCACAGATACGCAGTATTTT. Combining the CDR3 with reference TRBV7-9 and TRBJ2-3 gives the whole variable domain DTGVSQNPRHKITKRGQNVTFRCDPISEHNRLYWYRQTLGQGPEFLTYFQNEAQLEKSRLLSDRFSAERPKGSFSTLEIQRTEQGDSAMYLCARRAASTDTQYFGPGTRLTVL.

This clonotype has more than one count but fewer than ten. For the CDR3, the DNA is TGTGCCAGTAGTATTGACAGCCCCTACACTGAAGCTTTCTTT. This encodes CASSIDSPYTEAFF. This rearrangement joins TRBV19 to TRBJ1-1, with a weak D call TRBD1 (5 bases). The V end lost 3 bases, the J end lost 3 bases, and 11 bases lay between the germline ends. Germline lookup yields CDR1 LNHDA and CDR2 SQIVND (reference sequence). The CDR3 is 14 amino acids.